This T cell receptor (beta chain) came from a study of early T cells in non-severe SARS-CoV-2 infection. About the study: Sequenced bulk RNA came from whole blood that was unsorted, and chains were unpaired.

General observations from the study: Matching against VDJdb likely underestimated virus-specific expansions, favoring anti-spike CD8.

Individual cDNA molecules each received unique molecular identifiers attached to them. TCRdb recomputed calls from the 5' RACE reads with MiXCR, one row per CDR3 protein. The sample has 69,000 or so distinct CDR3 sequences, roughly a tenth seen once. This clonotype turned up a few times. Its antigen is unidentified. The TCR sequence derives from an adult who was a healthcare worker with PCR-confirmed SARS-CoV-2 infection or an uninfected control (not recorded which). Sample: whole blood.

CDR3 loop: CASSPGTSGFFYEQYF. The CDR3 DNA follows: TGTGCCAGCAGTCCCGGGACTAGCGGGTTCTTCTACGAGCAGTACTTC. The chain has TRBV6-2 or TRBV6-3 and TRBJ2-7; the match to TRBD2 covers 12 bases. This CDR3 has 16 amino acids. V lost 5 bases and J lost 3; bases outside the gene matches: 8. Germline V gene data show CDR1 as MNHEY and CDR2 as SVGEGT.